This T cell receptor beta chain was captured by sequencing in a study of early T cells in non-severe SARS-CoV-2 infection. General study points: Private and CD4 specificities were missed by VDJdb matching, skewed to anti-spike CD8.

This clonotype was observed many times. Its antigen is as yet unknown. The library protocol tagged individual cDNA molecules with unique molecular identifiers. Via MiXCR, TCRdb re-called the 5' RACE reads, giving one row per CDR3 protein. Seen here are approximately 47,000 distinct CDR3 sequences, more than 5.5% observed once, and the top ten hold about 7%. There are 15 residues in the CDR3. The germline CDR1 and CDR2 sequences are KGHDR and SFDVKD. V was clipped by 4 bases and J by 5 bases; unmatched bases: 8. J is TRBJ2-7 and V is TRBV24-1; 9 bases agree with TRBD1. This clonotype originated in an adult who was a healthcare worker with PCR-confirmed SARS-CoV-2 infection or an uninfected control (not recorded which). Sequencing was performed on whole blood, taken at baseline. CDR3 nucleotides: TGTGCCACCAGTGACCCAGGACAGGGGTCCCACGAGCAGTACTTC. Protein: CATSDPGQGSHEQYF.